Reported below is one T cell receptor (beta chain). Its antigen is still unknown. As for treatment: oral pan-JAK inhibitor, 5-10 mg twice daily. V shed 6 bases and J 4 bases; nucleotides not matched to a gene: 5. Germline-derived CDR1 and CDR2 are MNHNY and SVGAGI (reference sequence). The CDR3 has 15 amino acids. After isolation, RNA underwent reverse transcription to generate cDNA as the sequencing template. Generated by immunoSEQ multiplex PCR, the TCRdb table keeps only in-frame clones and is missing some. In the table there are some 200,000 clones, approximately 40% of which are singletons. The sample belongs to a study of CD8+ T cells in alopecia areata. Study findings and constraints: A great number of expanded lesional clones endured in scalp and blood during tofacitinib.

The chain carries TRBV6-6 and TRBJ2-5, with 13 bases aligning to TRBD2. Here the sequenced sample was CD4+ T cells sorted from blood, taken at approximately week 36, from a patient treated with tofacitinib. The receptor was isolated from a human donor with alopecia areata. Here the CDR3 DNA reads TGTGCCAGCAGGATGGGACTAGCGGGACGAGAGACCCAGTACTTC. Protein: CASRMGLAGRETQYF.